This T cell receptor (beta chain) was obtained from a study of control samples from healthy donors and cancer patients. The method was immunoSEQ multiplex PCR; TCRdb's version includes in-frame clones alone and lacks a portion of them. The repertoire holds under 70,000 clones, with approximately 94% as singletons. Germline V CDR1 and CDR2: SGHTA, FQGTGA. This CDR3 is built from 13 residues. Deletions cut 3 bases from V and 7 bases from J, with 12 bases between. The source of this sequence is a woman younger than 35 in good health. The sequenced sample consisted of blood. The chain employs TRBV7-3 and TRBJ1-2; D is undetermined. The CDR3 region is CASSFSLSSGYTF. Written as DNA, the CDR3 is TGTGCCAGCAGCTTCAGTCTGAGTAGTGGCTACACCTTC.